This T cell receptor (beta chain) was retrieved from a study of early T cells in non-severe SARS-CoV-2 infection. Regarding this clonotype: Compared with germline, one end of the junction differs, possibly owing to a read error.

The CDR3 sequence is 12 residues long. CDR1 is MDHEN, CDR2 SYDVKM, per germline. Individual cDNA molecules received unique molecular identifiers. TCRdb ran MiXCR on the 5' RACE reads and lists one entry per CDR3 protein. This table has about 60,000 distinct CDR3 sequences, around 12% appearing once. The clonotype comes from an adult who was a healthcare worker with PCR-confirmed SARS-CoV-2 infection or an uninfected control (not recorded which). Sequencing was carried out using whole blood. The chain links TRBV28 to TRBJ2-1; D gene uncertain. The CDR3 protein is CASKSSFNEQFF. CDR3 nucleotides: TGTGCCAGCAAATCCTCCTTCAATGAGCAGTTCTTC.